Shown below are 20 T cell receptor beta chains from a single sample sequenced in a study of early T cells in non-severe SARS-CoV-2 infection. TCRdb passed the 5' RACE reads through MiXCR, listing each CDR3 protein once. The table records under 30,000 distinct CDR3 sequences, 4.5% to 7% of them present only once. The specimen sequenced was whole blood. The source is an adult who was a healthcare worker with PCR-confirmed SARS-CoV-2 infection or an uninfected control (not recorded which).

This chain uses TRBV2 with TRBJ1-1; no firm D call. This CDR3 has 14 amino acids. The V end was cut by 2 bases, the J end by 6 bases, with 13 bases between. The germline gives CDR1 SNHLY, CDR2 FYNNEI. Written as DNA, the CDR3 is TGTGCCAGCAGTGAAACGGTTGGCGCCGCTGAAGCTTTCTTT. It encodes CASSETVGAAEAFF. The full variable domain, with the rest looked up from reference TRBV2 and TRBJ1-1, is EPEVTQTPSHQVTQMGQEVILRCVPISNHLYFYWYRQILGQKVEFLVSFYNNEISEKSEIFDDQFSVERPDGSNFTLKIRSTKLEDSAMYFCASSETVGAAEAFFGQGTRLTVV.

This clonotype was found many times. The chain uses TRBV4-2 and TRBJ1-3; D is ambiguous. Germline assignment: CDR1 LGHNA and CDR2 YNFKEQ. The CDR3 is 17 residues long. The germline V and J ends were trimmed by 0 bases and 0 bases, with 12 bases remaining between them. The CDR3 coding sequence is TGTGCCAGCAGCCAAGACCCCGGGAACATCTCTGGAAACACCATATATTTT. Residues: CASSQDPGNISGNTIYF.

The V and J genes are TRBV29-1 and TRBJ1-3; no reliable D call. This CDR3 has 17 amino acids. The germline CDR1 and CDR2 sequences are SQVTM and ANQGSEA. The germline V and J ends were trimmed by 7 bases and 0 bases, with 22 bases remaining between them. The CDR3 loop reads CSAPAPEGVPSGNTIYF. CDR3 sequence (DNA): TGCAGCGCCCCTGCGCCGGAGGGAGTCCCCTCTGGAAACACCATATATTTT.

This clonotype was counted ten times or more. The chain employs TRBV14 and TRBJ1-3; D not resolved. The germline V and J ends were trimmed by 1 base and 1 base, with 23 bases remaining between them. The CDR3 covers 20 residues. CDR1 is SGHDN, CDR2 FVKESK, per germline. The CDR3 bases are TGTGCCAGCAGCCAAGGCTATCCGGTTCTCGGCGGGAAGTCTGGAAACACCATATATTTT. Protein sequence: CASSQGYPVLGGKSGNTIYF.

This clonotype was counted a few times. V and J are TRBV28 and TRBJ2-6; D not resolved. The V end was cut by 2 bases, the J end by 0 bases, with 8 bases between. This CDR3 is built from 16 residues. Germline V gives CDR1 MDHEN, CDR2 SYDVKM. The chain's CDR3 is CASSLPHNSGANVLTF. The CDR3 DNA reads as TGTGCCAGCAGTTTACCGCACAACTCTGGGGCCAACGTCCTGACTTTC. The full variable domain, with the rest looked up from reference TRBV28 and TRBJ2-6, is DVKVTQSSRYLVKRTGEKVFLECVQDMDHENMFWYRQDPGLGLRLIYFSYDVKMKEKGDIPEGYSVSREKKERFSLILESASTNQTSMYLCASSLPHNSGANVLTFGAGSRLTVL.

This clonotype was counted ten times or more. The J gene is TRBJ2-7, the V gene TRBV13, with 7 positions matching TRBD1. Germline CDR1 is PRHDT and CDR2 is FYEKMQ (reference sequence). The CDR3 contains 15 residues. V was pared by 3 bases and J by 2 bases, with 7 bases of the junction left unmatched. For the CDR3, the DNA is TGTGCCAGCAGCTTCAGGACAGGTTCTCCCTACGAGCAGTACTTC. As protein: CASSFRTGSPYEQYF.

There are many counts of this clonotype. This rearrangement joins TRBV3-2 to TRBJ1-5; no DNA check was done on the table's D call, TRBD1. TRBV3-2 is designated a pseudogene. This CDR3 contains 14 residues. This CDR3 is CASSQGHSNQPQHF. DNA for the CDR3: TGTGCCAGCAGCCAGGGACATAGCAATCAGCCCCAGCATTTT.

Judged by abundance, this clonotype is medium-sized. The chain couples TRBV6-1 to TRBJ2-1; either TRBD1 or TRBD2 may fit D (6 bases each). This CDR3 spans 16 amino acids. V was shortened by 3 bases and J by 3 bases, with 15 bases between the two germline ends. Germline V CDR1 and CDR2: MNHNS, SASEGT. CDR3 protein: CASSESDGGDYNEQFF. As DNA, the CDR3 is TGTGCCAGCAGTGAGTCTGACGGGGGCGACTACAATGAGCAGTTCTTC.

This clonotype was seen repeatedly, ten times or more. The V call is TRBV2, the J call TRBJ1-2; 10 bases align to TRBD1. CDR1 is SNHLY and CDR2 is FYNNEI in the germline V gene. This CDR3 is 13 amino acids long. V was clipped by 4 bases and J by 6 bases; unmatched bases: 2. The CDR3 nucleotides are TGTGCCAGCAGTGGACAGGGGGCAGATGGCTACACCTTC. Residues: CASSGQGADGYTF.

This clonotype was seen repeatedly, ten times or more. This chain connects TRBV7-9 to TRBJ1-1, with D possibly matching TRBD1 (5 bases). Germline CDR1 SEHNR, CDR2 FQNEAQ (reference sequence). Trimming took off 4 bases at V and 1 base at J, with 10 bases between the two ends. The CDR3 loop spans 14 amino acids. This chain's CDR3 is CASSSGRGNTEAFF. The CDR3 DNA sequence: TGTGCCAGCAGCTCAGGGCGGGGGAACACTGAAGCTTTCTTT. Using reference TRBV7-9 and TRBJ1-1 for the parts outside the CDR3, the full variable domain is DTGVSQNPRHKITKRGQNVTFRCDPISEHNRLYWYRQTLGQGPEFLTYFQNEAQLEKSRLLSDRFSAERPKGSFSTLEIQRTEQGDSAMYLCASSSGRGNTEAFFGQGTRLTVV.

This clonotype has more than one count but fewer than ten. The V and J genes are TRBV24-1 and TRBJ2-1, with 7 bases lining up with TRBD1. Germline V gene data show CDR1 as KGHDR and CDR2 as SFDVKD. V was clipped by 4 bases and J by 6 bases; unmatched bases: 8. The CDR3 runs to 15 residues. In DNA, the CDR3 is TGTGCCACCAGTGACCTAGGGGGCGCGAGCAATGAGCAGTTCTTC. This gives the protein CATSDLGGASNEQFF.

This clonotype showed up just once. A much larger clone is a single base away; this may be a read error. V usage is TRBV5-6 and J usage is TRBJ2-3, with D perhaps TRBD2 (5 bases). The CDR3 is made up of 14 amino acids. Looked up from germline, CDR1 is SGHDT and CDR2 is YYEEEE. CDR3 coding DNA: TGTGCCAGCGGCTTGGAAGGGAGACCAGATACGCAGTATTTT. This sequence encodes CASGLEGRPDTQYF.

By sample share, this clonotype is medium-sized. The chain couples TRBV5-6 to TRBJ1-3; D unresolved. This CDR3 contains 17 residues. Trimming left V 2 bases short and J 2 bases short, with 17 bases between. The germline V gene encodes CDR1 SGHDT and CDR2 YYEEEE. Written as DNA, the CDR3 is TGTGCCAGCAGCTTAGGACCCTCAACCCTCGCTGGAAACACCATATATTTT. The encoded protein is CASSLGPSTLAGNTIYF.

This clonotype was counted many times. The chain joins TRBV20-1 to TRBJ2-1; D uncertain. The germline V gene encodes CDR1 DFQATT and CDR2 SNEGSKA (reference sequence). The length of the CDR3 is 14 residues. The V and J ends lost 7 bases and 3 bases respectively, with 16 bases between them. In DNA, the CDR3 is TGCAGTGTATCCCCGGGCCTCAGCTACAATGAGCAGTTCTTC. This gives the protein CSVSPGLSYNEQFF.

This clonotype appeared a few times. This chain connects TRBV20-1 to TRBJ1-1, with a tentative D call TRBD1 (6 bases). The germline gives CDR1 DFQATT, CDR2 SNEGSKA (reference sequence). The CDR3 sequence is 13 residues long. V lost 1 base and J lost 4, with 10 bases in between. The CDR3, as DNA: TGCAGTGCTAGAGGCCGGGGGCCCACTGAAGCTTTCTTT. The encoded protein is CSARGRGPTEAFF.

This clonotype was detected many times. This chain links TRBV5-1 with TRBJ2-6; D possibly corresponds to TRBD1 (6 bases). This CDR3 comprises 15 residues. V was shortened by 4 bases and J by 4 bases, with 12 bases between the two germline ends. Germline CDR1 is SGHRS and CDR2 is YFSETQ. The CDR3 DNA reads TGCGCCAGCAGCGTATCAGGGGTAGGGGCCAACGTCCTGACTTTC. As protein: CASSVSGVGANVLTF.

The rearrangement links TRBV19 to TRBJ2-1, with a weak D call TRBD2 (5 bases). The germline CDR1 and CDR2 sequences are LNHDA and SQIVND (reference sequence). Trimming removed 3 bases from V and 1 base from J, with 10 bases in between. CDR3 length: 15 residues. DNA of the CDR3: TGTGCCAGTAGTATCGGGGTTCGATCCTACAATGAGCAGTTCTTC. Protein: CASSIGVRSYNEQFF.

This clonotype was observed many times. The J gene is TRBJ2-1, the V gene TRBV20-1, with TRBD2 matching over 11 bases. V lost 6 bases, J lost 5 bases, and 30 bases stayed unmatched. The length of the CDR3 is 22 residues. The V gene's germline CDR1 is DFQATT and CDR2 SNEGSKA (reference sequence). The CDR3 loop reads CSAPRPPRALAGGLLDHNEQFF. In DNA form, the CDR3 reads TGCAGTGCCCCCAGACCCCCGAGGGCGCTAGCGGGGGGCCTACTAGACCACAATGAGCAGTTCTTC.

This clonotype was counted at least ten times. The chain is built from TRBV6-6 and TRBJ2-3, with D unresolved. This CDR3 has 13 residues. Trimming took 7 bases from V and 6 from J, leaving 14 bases between them. Germline V CDR1 and CDR2: MNHNY, SVGAGI (reference sequence). The CDR3 here is CASTGPSPDTQYF. In DNA, the CDR3 is TGTGCCAGCACGGGCCCATCCCCCGATACGCAGTATTTT.

In its sample, this clonotype was seen many times. V and J are TRBV5-1 and TRBJ2-1; TRBD1 might be the D (6 bases). The CDR3 runs 15 residues. CDR1 and CDR2 from the germline V gene are SGHRS and YFSETQ. V shed 5 bases and J shed 5 bases, with 17 bases lying between them. CDR3 nucleotide sequence: TGCGCCAGCAGAGGGACACTAGTATCCAACAATGAGCAGTTCTTC. This codes for CASRGTLVSNNEQFF.